Below, 28 T cell receptor beta chains from the same sample are listed, as sequenced in a study of blood T cell repertoires in COVID-19. Some clones are missing from TCRdb's copy, which holds only in-frame ones; the method was immunoSEQ multiplex PCR. The sample holds about 100,000 clones, about nine tenths seen once. Sequenced: peripheral blood. These receptors all come from a man in his sixties with acute or convalescent COVID-19.

V is TRBV4-1 and J is TRBJ1-3, with TRBD1 matching over 9 bases. Germline CDR1 MGHRA, CDR2 YSYEKL. The CDR3 loop spans 15 amino acids. V was clipped by 6 bases and J by 3 bases; unmatched bases: 6. DNA of the CDR3: TGCGCCAGCAGACTGGGACAGGGTTTTGGAAACACCATATATTTT. Translation: CASRLGQGFGNTIYF.

The chain links TRBV19 to TRBJ1-2, with D hard to call. Germline-derived CDR1 and CDR2 are LNHDA and SQIVND (reference sequence). The V and J ends lost 5 bases and 4 bases respectively, with 11 bases between them. This CDR3 spans 13 amino acids. The CDR3 DNA follows: TGTGCCAGTAGTCTTGACGGGTTCTATGGCTACACCTTC. Its protein is CASSLDGFYGYTF. The whole variable domain, remainder taken from reference TRBV19 and TRBJ1-2, is DGGITQSPKYLFRKEGQNVTLSCEQNLNHDAMYWYRQDPGQGLRLIYYSQIVNDFQKGDIAEGYSVSREKKESFPLTVTSAQKNPTAFYLCASSLDGFYGYTFGSGTRLTVV.

The chain combines TRBV5-1 with TRBJ2-1; TRBD2 matches at 7 bases. Germline CDR1 is SGHRS and CDR2 is YFSETQ. With V trimmed by 4 bases and J by 4 bases, 14 bases remained unmatched. The CDR3 contains 17 residues. As DNA, the CDR3 is TGCGCCAGCAGCCAAACAACGGCACAGCGGGGATACAATGAGCAGTTCTTC. Translation gives CASSQTTAQRGYNEQFF.

CDR3 nucleotides: TGTGCCAGCAGCCCCGGGACAGGGTTTGGCTACACCTTC. This sequence encodes CASSPGTGFGYTF. The chain joins TRBV7-9 to TRBJ1-2; TRBD1 matches at 9 bases. V gave up 5 bases and J gave up 7 bases; unmatched junction bases: 5. Per germline, CDR1 SEHNR and CDR2 FQNEAQ (reference sequence). This CDR3 is built from 13 residues. The full variable domain, completed using reference TRBV7-9 and TRBJ1-2, is DTGVSQNPRHKITKRGQNVTFRCDPISEHNRLYWYRQTLGQGPEFLTYFQNEAQLEKSRLLSDRFSAERPKGSFSTLEIQRTEQGDSAMYLCASSPGTGFGYTFGSGTRLTVV.

The sample holds one count of this clone. This rearrangement joins TRBV12-3 or TRBV12-4 to TRBJ2-3; D remains unclear. The V end lost 6 bases, the J end lost 1 base, and 8 bases lay between the germline ends. The CDR3 consists of 13 residues. CDR3 amino acids: CASRSVGTDTQYF. CDR3 nucleotide sequence: TGTGCCAGCAGATCCGTAGGCACAGATACGCAGTATTTT.

The J gene is TRBJ1-2, the V gene TRBV24-1; weak D call: TRBD1 (5 bases). The length of the CDR3 is 13 residues. V lost 1 base, J lost 5 bases, and 7 bases lay in between. Germline CDR1 KGHDR, CDR2 SFDVKD. This chain's CDR3 is CATSDLAGYGYTF. CDR3 nucleotides: TGTGCCACCAGTGATTTAGCAGGGTATGGCTACACCTTC.

This sequence joins TRBV6-5 and TRBJ2-7, with 9 bases fitting TRBD1. V gave up 5 bases and J gave up 0 bases; unmatched junction bases: 2. Germline V gene data show CDR1 as MNHEY and CDR2 as SVGAGI. The CDR3 loop spans 14 amino acids. CDR3 amino acids: CASSQTGGSYEQYV. The CDR3 DNA reads as TGTGCCAGCAGTCAGACAGGGGGCTCCTACGAGCAGTACGTC.

The chain recombines TRBV27 with TRBJ2-1; tentatively, D is TRBD1 (5 bases). V was trimmed by 3 bases and J by 2 bases, leaving 5 bases between them. From germline, CDR1 is MNHEY and CDR2 SMNVEV (reference sequence). The CDR3 runs to 13 residues. CDR3 sequence reads: CASSLDTYNEQFF. In nucleotides, the CDR3 is TGTGCCAGCAGTTTGGACACCTACAATGAGCAGTTCTTC.

This chain connects TRBV7-8 to TRBJ1-2; D remains unclear. Per the germline V gene, CDR1 is SGHVS and CDR2 is FQNEAQ. The V and J ends lost 0 bases and 4 bases respectively, with 9 bases between them. CDR3 length: 14 amino acids. The CDR3 region has the DNA TGTGCCAGCAGCTTAGCGGGCAGTCGCTATGGCTACACCTTC. This encodes CASSLAGSRYGYTF.

The chain carries TRBV19 and TRBJ2-1, with TRBD2 matching over 9 bases. The CDR3 sequence is 16 residues long. The germline V gene has CDR1 LNHDA and CDR2 SQIVND (reference sequence). Trimming cost V 5 bases and J 8 bases; bases outside gene matches: 13. CDR3 sequence reads: CASSVNGGRASDEQFF. Written as DNA, the CDR3 is TGTGCCAGTAGTGTAAATGGCGGGAGGGCCAGCGATGAGCAGTTCTTC.

The V call is TRBV7-8, the J call TRBJ2-1; D might be TRBD2 (6 bases). The V gene's germline CDR1 is SGHVS and CDR2 FQNEAQ. V was cut by 5 bases and J by 7 bases, with 24 bases left in between. This CDR3 is 17 amino acids long. The CDR3 protein is CASSTDEGSLARNEQFF. CDR3 nucleotides: TGTGCCAGCAGCACCGACGAAGGATCCCTAGCGCGGAATGAGCAGTTCTTC.

The V gene is TRBV5-1, the J gene TRBJ2-2, with TRBD2 matching 8 bases. The CDR3 is 15 amino acids. The V and J ends lost 0 bases and 7 bases, in that order; junction bases with no gene match: 5. Germline lookup yields CDR1 SGHRS and CDR2 YFSETQ. CDR3 DNA: TGCGCCAGCAGCTTGGATGGTAGCGGGGTCGGGGAGCTGTTTTTT. Amino acid sequence: CASSLDGSGVGELFF.

A word on this clone: This CDR3 is also generated by other DNA sequences in the sample. The CDR3 DNA reads TGTGCCAGCAGCTTAGATCCGTCAGGATCCCGCGAGCAGTACTTC. It specifies CASSLDPSGSREQYF. The gene calls are TRBV11-2 and TRBJ2-7; D not certain. CDR1 SGHAT and CDR2 FQNNGV come from the germline V gene. The CDR3 contains 15 residues. The V gene lost 0 bases and the J gene lost 6 bases, with 15 bases spanning the gap.

The chain joins TRBV19 to TRBJ1-5, with D unclear. The CDR3 is 13 amino acids. V was pared by 8 bases and J by 0 bases, with 8 bases between. CDR1 and CDR2 (germline): LNHDA, SQIVND (reference sequence). The CDR3 DNA follows: TGTGCCAGTGGGCAGAGTAGCAATCAGCCCCAGCATTTT. Amino acids: CASGQSSNQPQHF.

This clone was counted once. V is TRBV27 and J is TRBJ2-7; TRBD2 might be the D (6 bases). The germline V gene encodes CDR1 MNHEY and CDR2 SMNVEV (reference sequence). The germline V and J ends were trimmed by 3 bases and 2 bases, with 17 bases remaining between them. This CDR3 contains 16 residues. The CDR3 nucleotides are TGTGCCAGCAGTTTGCTGGGAGGAGCGTTTACCTACGAGCAGTACGTC. Its protein product is CASSLLGGAFTYEQYV.

The chain links TRBV6-5 to TRBJ2-2; perhaps TRBD2 as D (7 bases). Germline V lookup: CDR1 MNHEY, CDR2 SVGAGI. Between the trimmed V and J ends, which lost 10 bases and 3 bases, there was a span of 18 bases. This CDR3 spans 15 amino acids. The CDR3: CAIGGGREHTGELFF. The CDR3 DNA sequence: TGTGCCATTGGAGGGGGGAGGGAGCACACCGGGGAGCTGTTTTTT.

V usage is TRBV28 and J usage is TRBJ2-1; TRBD1 matches at 8 bases. The CDR3 totals 15 residues. Germline loops: CDR1 MDHEN, CDR2 SYDVKM. V lost 4 bases, J lost 7 bases, and 9 bases stayed unmatched. As DNA, the CDR3 is TGTGCCAGCAGTTCCTGGCAGGGGGCTGGGAATGAGCAGTTCTTC. It codes for CASSSWQGAGNEQFF.

The chain couples TRBV29-1 to TRBJ2-7; 13 nucleotides align to TRBD2. The CDR3 covers 14 residues. V lost 6 bases and J lost 3; bases outside the gene matches: 5. From germline, CDR1 is SQVTM and CDR2 ANQGSEA. This CDR3 is CSVRTSGRIYEQYF. The CDR3 DNA reads TGCAGCGTCCGGACTAGCGGGAGAATCTACGAGCAGTACTTC.

V gene TRBV28 combines with J gene TRBJ2-7, with D possibly being TRBD1 (6 bases). V lost 2 bases and J 0 bases, leaving 17 bases between the germline ends. The CDR3 is made up of 17 amino acids. The germline CDR1 and CDR2 sequences are MDHEN and SYDVKM. Here the CDR3 DNA reads TGTGCCAGCAGTTTACCTTATTGGAAAGGGGGCTCCTACGAGCAGTACTTC. Its protein product is CASSLPYWKGGSYEQYF.

The chain recombines TRBV18 with TRBJ1-1, with unresolved D. The germline V and J ends were trimmed by 1 base and 3 bases, with 9 bases remaining between them. This CDR3 contains 14 residues. Germline CDR1 reads KGHSH; CDR2 reads LQKENI. CDR3 residues: CASSPLSIYTEAFF. The CDR3 DNA reads TGTGCCAGCTCACCACTTAGTATTTACACTGAAGCTTTCTTT.

J is TRBJ1-3 and V is TRBV7-9, with a possible D match to TRBD1 (6 bases). V gave up 5 bases and J gave up 4 bases, with 12 bases separating them. CDR3 length equals 14 residues. Germline V CDR1 and CDR2: SEHNR, FQNEAQ (reference sequence). The CDR3: CASSRAGAGNTIYF. The CDR3 DNA sequence: TGTGCCAGCAGCCGTGCGGGGGCCGGAAACACCATATATTTT. The full variable domain, rest sourced from reference TRBV7-9 and TRBJ1-3, is DTGVSQNPRHKITKRGQNVTFRCDPISEHNRLYWYRQTLGQGPEFLTYFQNEAQLEKSRLLSDRFSAERPKGSFSTLEIQRTEQGDSAMYLCASSRAGAGNTIYFGEGSWLTVV.

This sequence joins TRBV3-1 (or the pseudogene TRBV3-2) and TRBJ2-1; weak D call: TRBD2 (5 bases). Trimming left V 1 base short and J 0 bases short, with 13 bases between. Germline lookup yields CDR1 LGHDT and CDR2 YNNKEL (reference sequence). This CDR3 spans 17 amino acids. Written as DNA, the CDR3 is TGTGCCAGCAGCCAAGCCCGAGCGGCGAGCTCCTACAATGAGCAGTTCTTC. Its protein product is CASSQARAASSYNEQFF.

The chain couples TRBV20-1 to TRBJ2-1; D remains ambiguous. The germline gives CDR1 DFQATT, CDR2 SNEGSKA (reference sequence). The CDR3 totals 11 residues. Trimming removed 7 bases from V and 2 bases from J, with 6 bases in between. CDR3 bases: TGCAGTGGAGAGACCTACAATGAGCAGTTCTTC. Translation: CSGETYNEQFF.

The CDR3 spells CAWSVGSGDEKLFF. In nucleotides, the CDR3 is TGTGCCTGGAGTGTAGGATCCGGGGATGAAAAACTGTTTTTT. V and J are TRBV30 and TRBJ1-4; D is ambiguous. V dropped 0 bases and J dropped 6 bases, with 11 bases sitting between them. There are 14 residues in the CDR3. Germline V lookup: CDR1 GTSNPN, CDR2 SVGIG (reference sequence).

The chain carries TRBV5-1 and TRBJ2-2; TRBD1 matches 8 bases. The CDR3 sequence is 17 residues long. V was clipped by 0 bases and J by 5 bases; unmatched bases: 9. Germline CDR1 is SGHRS and CDR2 is YFSETQ. The CDR3: CASSLGGGGQGTGELFF. In DNA, the CDR3 is TGCGCCAGCAGCTTGGGAGGTGGAGGACAGGGAACCGGGGAGCTGTTTTTT.

The chain joins TRBV10-1 to TRBJ1-1; 7 bases are shared with TRBD1. This CDR3 is 14 amino acids long. V trimming: 3 bases; J trimming: 0 bases; junction bases outside the gene matches: 1. Per germline, CDR1 WNHNN and CDR2 SYGVQD (reference sequence). CDR3 coding DNA: TGCGCCAGCAGTGAAGACAGGGTGAACACTGAAGCTTTCTTT. This gives the protein CASSEDRVNTEAFF.

The gene calls are TRBV7-9 and TRBJ2-7, with 7 bases fitting TRBD2. The CDR3 spans 14 residues. Germline values: CDR1 SEHNR, CDR2 FQNEAQ (reference sequence). V shed 5 bases, J shed 5 bases, and the junction held 9 bases outside the gene matches. The CDR3 region is CASSRPGGSDEQYF. DNA of the CDR3: TGTGCCAGCAGCCGCCCGGGCGGGAGCGACGAGCAGTACTTC.

CDR3 nucleotide sequence: TGTGCCAGCAGCCCAAGGACAGGGAACGGCACTGAAGCTTTCTTT. Translating gives CASSPRTGNGTEAFF. The genes are TRBV11-1 and TRBJ1-1; 8 bases are a match to TRBD1. Germline CDR1 and CDR2: SGHAT and FQDESV (reference sequence). The CDR3 loop spans 15 amino acids. V lost 5 bases to trimming and J lost 4 bases; unmatched junction nucleotides: 9.